This T cell receptor beta chain was retrieved from a study of blood T cell repertoires in COVID-19. In its sample, this clone was seen a few times. Assay: immunoSEQ multiplex PCR; the TCRdb copy retains only in-frame clones and omits some. The table lists 130,000 or so clones, around 88% of them singletons. The CDR3 loop spans 13 amino acids. The ends were cut back, 6 bases at V and 5 bases at J, with 13 bases in the middle. The sequence was collected from a woman aged 55 to 70 with acute or convalescent COVID-19. This chain links TRBV12-3 or TRBV12-4 with TRBJ1-1; possible D gene TRBD1, 6 bases. Sequences were obtained from peripheral blood. The CDR3 DNA is TGTGCCAGCAGCACAGGGTATGGTACTGAAGCTTTCTTT. Protein sequence: CASSTGYGTEAFF.